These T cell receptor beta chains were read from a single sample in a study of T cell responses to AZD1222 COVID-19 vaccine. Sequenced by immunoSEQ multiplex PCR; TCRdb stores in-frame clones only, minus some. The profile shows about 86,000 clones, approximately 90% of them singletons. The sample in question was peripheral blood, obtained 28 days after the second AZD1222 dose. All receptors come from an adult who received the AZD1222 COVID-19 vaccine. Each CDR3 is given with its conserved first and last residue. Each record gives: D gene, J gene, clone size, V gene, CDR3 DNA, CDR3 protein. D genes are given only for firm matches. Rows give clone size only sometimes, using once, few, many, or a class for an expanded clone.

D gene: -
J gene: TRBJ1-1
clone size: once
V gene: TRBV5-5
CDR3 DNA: TGTGCCAGCAGTTCACAGGGAGGCACTGAAGCTTTCTTT
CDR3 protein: CASSSQGGTEAFF

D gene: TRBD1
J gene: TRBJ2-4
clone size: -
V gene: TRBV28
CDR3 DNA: TGTGCCGGGGGGACAGGGAAGGACAAAAACATTCAGTACTTC
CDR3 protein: CAGGTGKDKNIQYF

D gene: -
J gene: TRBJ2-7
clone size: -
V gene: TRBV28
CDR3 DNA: TGTGCCAGCAGTCCCTCCTGGCTCAAGAGCTCCTACGAGCAGTACTTC
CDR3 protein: CASSPSWLKSSYEQYF

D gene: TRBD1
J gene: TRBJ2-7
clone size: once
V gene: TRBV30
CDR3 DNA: TGTGCCTGGAGCCTGGCAGGGGGCTCCTACGAGCAGTACTTC
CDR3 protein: CAWSLAGGSYEQYF

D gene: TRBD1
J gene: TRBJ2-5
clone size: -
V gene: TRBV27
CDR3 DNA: TGTGCCAGCAGACCGGACAGGCAACAAGAGACCCAGTACTTC
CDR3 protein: CASRPDRQQETQYF

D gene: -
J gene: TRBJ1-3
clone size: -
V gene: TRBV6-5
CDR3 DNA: TGTGCCAGCAGAGCCAATAATGGCGGCGGAAACACCATATATTTT
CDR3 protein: CASRANNGGGNTIYF

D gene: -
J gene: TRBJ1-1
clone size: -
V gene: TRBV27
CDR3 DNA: TGTGCCAGCAGTTCATATGGTAACACTGAAGCTTTCTTT
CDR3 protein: CASSSYGNTEAFF

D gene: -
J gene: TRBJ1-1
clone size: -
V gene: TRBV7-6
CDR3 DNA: TGTGCCAGCAGCTTAAGTGGTGAGAACACTGAAGCTTTCTTT
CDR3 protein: CASSLSGENTEAFF

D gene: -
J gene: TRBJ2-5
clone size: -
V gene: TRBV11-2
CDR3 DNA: TGTGCCAGCAGCTCCGGGGGTGATCGAGAGACCCAGTACTTC
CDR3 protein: CASSSGGDRETQYF

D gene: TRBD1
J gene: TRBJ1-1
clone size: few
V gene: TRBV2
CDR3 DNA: TGTGCCAGCAGTGAGACAGGGTGGCAGAACACTGAAGCTTTCTTT
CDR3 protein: CASSETGWQNTEAFF

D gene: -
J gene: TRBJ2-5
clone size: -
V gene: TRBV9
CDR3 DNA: TGTGCCAGCAGCGCCCCCCCCGACCAGACCCAGTACTTC
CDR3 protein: CASSAPPDQTQYF

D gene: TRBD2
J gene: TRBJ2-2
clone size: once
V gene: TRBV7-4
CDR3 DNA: TGTGCCAGCAGCTTGGTGGGCGGGGGGCGGTGCAACACCGGGGAGCTGTTTTTT
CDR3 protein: CASSLVGGGRCNTGELFF

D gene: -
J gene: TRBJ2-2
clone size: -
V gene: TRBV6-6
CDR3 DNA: TGTGCCAGCAGTCAAAACAGGCAATCGAACACCGGGGAGCTGTTTTTT
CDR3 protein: CASSQNRQSNTGELFF

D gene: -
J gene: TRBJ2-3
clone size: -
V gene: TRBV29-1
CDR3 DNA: TGCAGCGTCCCCCCAGGGAGGGATACGCAGTATTTT
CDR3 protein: CSVPPGRDTQYF

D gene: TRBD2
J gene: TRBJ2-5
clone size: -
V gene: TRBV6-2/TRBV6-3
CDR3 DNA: TGTGCCAGCAGCTATAGCGGGGGTCGAATAAGAGCAGAGACCCAGTACTTC
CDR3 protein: CASSYSGGRIRAETQYF

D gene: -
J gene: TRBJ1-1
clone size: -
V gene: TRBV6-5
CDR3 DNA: TGTGCCAGCGAGGAAAGCGACAGGTCGCCTTTCTTT
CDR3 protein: CASEESDRSPFF

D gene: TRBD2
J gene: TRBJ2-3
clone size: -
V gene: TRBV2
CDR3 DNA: TGTGCCAGCAGTACCGGGGGGGGCACAGATACGCAGTATTTT
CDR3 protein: CASSTGGGTDTQYF

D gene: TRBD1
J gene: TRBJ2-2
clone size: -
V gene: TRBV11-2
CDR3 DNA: TGTGCCAGCAGACCAATTAGTGGCCAGGGGGCTACCGGGGAGCTGTTTTTT
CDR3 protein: CASRPISGQGATGELFF

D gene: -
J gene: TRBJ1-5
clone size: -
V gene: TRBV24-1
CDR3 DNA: TGTGCCACCAGTGGACCAAATAGCAATCAGCCCCAGCATTTT
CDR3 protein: CATSGPNSNQPQHF

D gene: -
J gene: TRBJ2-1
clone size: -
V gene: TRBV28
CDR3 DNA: TGTGCCAGCAGTTTCGGCGGCCCACGCAATGAGCAGTTCTTC
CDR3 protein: CASSFGGPRNEQFF

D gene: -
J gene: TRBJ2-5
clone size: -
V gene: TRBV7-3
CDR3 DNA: TGTGCCAGCAGCCCCACCATTCTCGGGACCCAGTACTTC
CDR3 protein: CASSPTILGTQYF

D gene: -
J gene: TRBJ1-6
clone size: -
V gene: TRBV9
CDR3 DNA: TGTGCCAGCAGCTCTGGGACGGTCGCCGAGGATTCACCCCTCCACTTT
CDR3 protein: CASSSGTVAEDSPLHF

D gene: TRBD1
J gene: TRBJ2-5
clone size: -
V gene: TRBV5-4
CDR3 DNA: TGTGCCAGCAGCTTGGGCAGGGGGAACAGCCGGTGGGCACAAGAGACCCAGTACTTC
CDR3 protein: CASSLGRGNSRWAQETQYF

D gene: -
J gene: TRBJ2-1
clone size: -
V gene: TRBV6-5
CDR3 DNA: TGTGCCAGCAGCTACAAGAGCTCCTACAATGAGCAGTTCTTC
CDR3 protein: CASSYKSSYNEQFF

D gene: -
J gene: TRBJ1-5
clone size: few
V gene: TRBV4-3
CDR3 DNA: TGCGCCAGCAGCCAAGACGCGGCTAGCAATCAGCCCCAGCATTTT
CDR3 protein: CASSQDAASNQPQHF

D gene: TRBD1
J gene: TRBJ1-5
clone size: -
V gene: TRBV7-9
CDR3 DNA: TGTGCCAGCAGCTTTTCCGGGACAGGGATCAATAGCAATCAGCCCCAGCATTTT
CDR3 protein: CASSFSGTGINSNQPQHF

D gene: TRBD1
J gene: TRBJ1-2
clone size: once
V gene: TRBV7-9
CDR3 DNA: TGTGCCAGCAGCCAGGGACAGGGGGCTAACTATGGCTACACCTTC
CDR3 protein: CASSQGQGANYGYTF

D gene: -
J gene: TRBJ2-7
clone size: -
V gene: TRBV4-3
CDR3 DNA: TGCGCCAGCAGCCAAGGCTACGAATCCTACGAGCAGTACTTC
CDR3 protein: CASSQGYESYEQYF

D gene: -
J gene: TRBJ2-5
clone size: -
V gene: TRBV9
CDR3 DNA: TGTGCCAGCAGCGTAGGAACAGGGAGGTCAGAGACCCAGTACTTC
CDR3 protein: CASSVGTGRSETQYF

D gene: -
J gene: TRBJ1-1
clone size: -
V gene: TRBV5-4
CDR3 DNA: TGTGCCAGCAGTTTGGATGGGGACACTGAAGCTTTCTTT
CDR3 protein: CASSLDGDTEAFF

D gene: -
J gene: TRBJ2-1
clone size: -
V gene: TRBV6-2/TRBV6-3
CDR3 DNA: TGTGCCAGCAGTTACTCGGGGGCCGATTACAATGAGCAGTTCTTC
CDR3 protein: CASSYSGADYNEQFF

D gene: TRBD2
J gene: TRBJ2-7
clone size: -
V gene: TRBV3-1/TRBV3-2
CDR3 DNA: TGTGCCAGCAGCCAAGACCCATCGGGGGGGTACGAGCAGTACTTC
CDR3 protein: CASSQDPSGGYEQYF

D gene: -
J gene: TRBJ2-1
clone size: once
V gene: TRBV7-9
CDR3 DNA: TGTGCCAGCAGCCCCCGAGGAAGGGACAATGAGCAGTTCTTC
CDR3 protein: CASSPRGRDNEQFF

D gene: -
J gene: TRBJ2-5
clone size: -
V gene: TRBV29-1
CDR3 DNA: TGCAGCGTCGCGGCCAGGGTGGAGACCCAGTACTTC
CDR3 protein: CSVAARVETQYF

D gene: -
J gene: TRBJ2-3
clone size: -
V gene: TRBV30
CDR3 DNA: TGTGCCTGGACCGAGGGGGGGGCCCCAGATACGCAGTATTTT
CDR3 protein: CAWTEGGAPDTQYF

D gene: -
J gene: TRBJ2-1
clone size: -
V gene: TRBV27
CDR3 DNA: TGTGCCAGCAGTTTCGCGGGGAGCTACAATGAGCAGTTCTTC
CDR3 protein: CASSFAGSYNEQFF

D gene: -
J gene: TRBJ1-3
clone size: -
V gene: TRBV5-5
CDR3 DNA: TGTGCCAGCAGCCTCACCTGGTCGTCCTCTGGAAACACCATATATTTT
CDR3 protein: CASSLTWSSSGNTIYF